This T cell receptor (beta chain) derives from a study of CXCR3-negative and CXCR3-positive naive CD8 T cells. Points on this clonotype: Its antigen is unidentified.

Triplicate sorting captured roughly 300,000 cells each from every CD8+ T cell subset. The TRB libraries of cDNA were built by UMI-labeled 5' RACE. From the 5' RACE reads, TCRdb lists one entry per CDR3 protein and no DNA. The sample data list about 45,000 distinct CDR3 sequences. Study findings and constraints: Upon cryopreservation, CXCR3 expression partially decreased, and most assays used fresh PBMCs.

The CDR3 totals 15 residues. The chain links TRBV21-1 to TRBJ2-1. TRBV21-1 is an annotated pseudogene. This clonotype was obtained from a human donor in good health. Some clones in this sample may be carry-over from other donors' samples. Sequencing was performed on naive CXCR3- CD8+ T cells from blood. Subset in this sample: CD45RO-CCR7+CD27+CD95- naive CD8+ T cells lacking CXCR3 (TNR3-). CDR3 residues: CASITYHTSYNEQFF.